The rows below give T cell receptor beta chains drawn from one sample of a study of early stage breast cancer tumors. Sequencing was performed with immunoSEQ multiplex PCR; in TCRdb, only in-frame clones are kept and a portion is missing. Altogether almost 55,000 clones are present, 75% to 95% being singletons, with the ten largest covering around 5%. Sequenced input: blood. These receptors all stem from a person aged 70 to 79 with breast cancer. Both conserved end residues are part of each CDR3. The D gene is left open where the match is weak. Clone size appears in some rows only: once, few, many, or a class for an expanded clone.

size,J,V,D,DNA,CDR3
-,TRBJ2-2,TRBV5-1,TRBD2,TGCGCCAGCAGCTTGGAGCCGGGAGGGCCTTTCGGGGAGCTGTTTTTT,CASSLEPGGPFGELFF
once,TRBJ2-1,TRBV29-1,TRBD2,TGCAGCGTTGAAGGGGAGCGGGGGGCGTACAATGAGCAGTTCTTC,CSVEGERGAYNEQFF
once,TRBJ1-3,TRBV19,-,TGTGCCAGTAGCCTCGGGGACTTCTCTGGAAACACCATATATTTT,CASSLGDFSGNTIYF
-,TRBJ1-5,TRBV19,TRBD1,TGTGCCAGTAGTAGACGACAGGGGGCTGAGCCCCAGCATTTT,CASSRRQGAEPQHF
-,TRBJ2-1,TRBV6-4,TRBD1,TGTGCCAGCAGTGGAGGAACAGGGGCAAGCTACAATGAGCAGTTCTTC,CASSGGTGASYNEQFF
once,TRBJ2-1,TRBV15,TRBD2,TGTGCCACCAGCCCCCGACTAGCAGAATACAATGAGCAGTTCTTC,CATSPRLAEYNEQFF
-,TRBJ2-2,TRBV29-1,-,TGCAGCGCCCAGAAGACCGGGGAGCTGTTTTTT,CSAQKTGELFF
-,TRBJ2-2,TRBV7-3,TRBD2,TGTGCCAGCAGCTTAACACGGTTGGCCGGGACTAGGAACACCGGGGAGCTGTTTTTT,CASSLTRLAGTRNTGELFF
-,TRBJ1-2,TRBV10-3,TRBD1,TGTGCCATCAGGTGGGACAGGTCCTATGGCTACACCTTC,CAIRWDRSYGYTF
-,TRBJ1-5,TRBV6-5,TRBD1,TGTGCCAGCAGGTCCCAGGGGGCTGGCAATCAGCCCCAGCATTTT,CASRSQGAGNQPQHF
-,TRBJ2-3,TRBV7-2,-,TGTGCCAGCAGCTCTAGCGCCGCTGGCACAGATACGCAGTATTTT,CASSSSAAGTDTQYF
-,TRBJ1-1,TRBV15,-,TGTGCCACCAGCAGAGTAGCAGGGATGTCCACTGAAGCTTTCTTT,CATSRVAGMSTEAFF
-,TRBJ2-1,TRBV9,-,TGTGCCAGCAGCCCCCGGGGGATCCGCGGAGTAATCTCCTACAATGAGCAGTTCTTC,CASSPRGIRGVISYNEQFF
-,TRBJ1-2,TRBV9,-,TGTGCCAGCGGACAACCTAACTATGGCTACACCTTC,CASGQPNYGYTF
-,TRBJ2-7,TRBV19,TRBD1,TGTGCCAGTAGTACAGGGGGACAACCGTCCTACGAGCAGTACTTC,CASSTGGQPSYEQYF
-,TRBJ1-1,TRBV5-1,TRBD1,TGCGCCAGCAGCGGACAGGGGGCAGCAGCCACTGAAGCTTTCTTT,CASSGQGAAATEAFF
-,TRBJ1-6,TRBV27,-,TGTGCCAGCGGGGGGGGCGGGTCACCCCTCCACTTT,CASGGGGSPLHF
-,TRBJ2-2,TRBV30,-,TGTGCCTGGAGTGTAGAGACAGGGAGGACCGGGGAGCTGTTTTTT,CAWSVETGRTGELFF
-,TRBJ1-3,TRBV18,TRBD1,TGTGCCAGCTCGCAGGACAGGGCCTCTGGAAACACCATATATTTT,CASSQDRASGNTIYF
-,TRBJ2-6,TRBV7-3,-,TGTGCCAGCAGCTCGTCAGTCAACTCTGGGGCCAACGTCCTGACTTTC,CASSSSVNSGANVLTF
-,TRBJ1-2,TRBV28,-,TGTGCCAGCAGTCTACCGGGACACTCGAACTATGGCTACACCTTC,CASSLPGHSNYGYTF
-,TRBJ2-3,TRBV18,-,TGTGCCAGCCCGGGACTCTCAACGGATACGCAGTATTTT,CASPGLSTDTQYF
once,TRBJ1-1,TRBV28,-,TGTGCCGTCAGACAGAGCCGTGAAGCTTTCTTT,CAVRQSREAFF
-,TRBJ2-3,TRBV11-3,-,TGTGCCAGCAGCTTCGACGGAGACACAGATACGCAGTATTTT,CASSFDGDTDTQYF
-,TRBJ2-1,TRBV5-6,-,TGTGCCAGCAGCTCACAGGACCCGCTGCAGTTCTTC,CASSSQDPLQFF
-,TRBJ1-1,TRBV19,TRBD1,TGTGCCACCCAGACAGGGGGGGGTACTGAAGCTTTCTTT,CATQTGGGTEAFF
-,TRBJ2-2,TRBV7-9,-,TGTGCCAGCAGCTTCGAGGGAGTGAACACCGGGGAGCTGTTTTTT,CASSFEGVNTGELFF
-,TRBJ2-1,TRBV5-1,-,TGCGCCAGCAGCTTTACATCCTACAATGAGCAGTTCTTC,CASSFTSYNEQFF
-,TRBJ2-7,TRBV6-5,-,TGTGCCAGCAGTTACTCGTTAGGGAGCCACGAGCAGTACTTC,CASSYSLGSHEQYF
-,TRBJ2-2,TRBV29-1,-,TGCAGCGTTGAAAGGGGGAGCAGGAACACCGGGGAGCTGTTTTTT,CSVERGSRNTGELFF
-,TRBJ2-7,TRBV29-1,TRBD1,TGCAGCGTTGGAAGGACAGGGGGCCCCTACGAGCAGTACTTC,CSVGRTGGPYEQYF
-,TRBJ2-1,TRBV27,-,TGTGCCAGCAGTCTAAGACTGCTTCGGGGCTACAATGAGCAGTTCTTC,CASSLRLLRGYNEQFF
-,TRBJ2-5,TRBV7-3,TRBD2,TGTGCCAGCAGCTTAAGCGGGAGTGGGGAGACCCAGTACTTC,CASSLSGSGETQYF
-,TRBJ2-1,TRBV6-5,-,TGTGCCAGCAGTTACTCAGAACTCCTCAATGAGCAGTTCTTC,CASSYSELLNEQFF
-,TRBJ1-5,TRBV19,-,TGTGCCACCACGGGGTGGTTCAGCAATCAGCCCCAGCATTTT,CATTGWFSNQPQHF
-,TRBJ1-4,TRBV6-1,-,TGTGCCAGCAGTGAAGAAAAGGGGTATGAAAAACTGTTTTTT,CASSEEKGYEKLFF
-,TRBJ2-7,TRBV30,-,TGTGCCTGGACCAAGACACCGTACGAGCAGTACTTC,CAWTKTPYEQYF
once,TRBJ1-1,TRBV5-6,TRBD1,TGTGCCAGCAGCTTGTGGACAGGGGGTAAAGCTTTCTTT,CASSLWTGGKAFF
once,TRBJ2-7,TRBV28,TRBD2,TGTGCCAGCAGTTTACATGCGGGGGGTCACACCTACGAGCAGTACTTC,CASSLHAGGHTYEQYF
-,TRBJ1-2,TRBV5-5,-,TGTGCCAGCAGCTTGGAAGGGACTTATGGCTACACCTTC,CASSLEGTYGYTF
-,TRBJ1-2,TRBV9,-,TGTGCCAGCAGCGTAGAAGCCACAGGGCTTTGGGGCTACACCTTC,CASSVEATGLWGYTF
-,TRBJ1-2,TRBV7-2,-,TGTGCCAGCAGCTTCGGCGGTGACTTCTATGGCTACACCTTC,CASSFGGDFYGYTF
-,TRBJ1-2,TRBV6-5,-,TGTGCCAGCAGTTACAAGCCAGGGGCGCACTATGGCTACACCTTC,CASSYKPGAHYGYTF
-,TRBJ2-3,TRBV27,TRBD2,TGTGCCAGCAGTACCATACGACTAGCGGGCCCCACAGATACGCAGTATTTT,CASSTIRLAGPTDTQYF
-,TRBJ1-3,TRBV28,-,TGTGCCAGCAGTCTCAGTGATCCTGGAAACACCATATATTTT,CASSLSDPGNTIYF
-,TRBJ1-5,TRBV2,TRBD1,TGTGCCAGCAGTAGGGACAGGGGAGCTCAGCCCCAGCATTTT,CASSRDRGAQPQHF
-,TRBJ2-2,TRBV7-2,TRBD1,TGTGCCAGCAGTTTACCGACAGGGGCAATCGGGGAGCTGTTTTTT,CASSLPTGAIGELFF
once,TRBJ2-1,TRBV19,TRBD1,TGTGCCAGTAGTATACTAGGGACAGGGAAAAGATATGAGCAGTTCTTC,CASSILGTGKRYEQFF
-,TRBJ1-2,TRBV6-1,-,TGTGCCAGCATCATAAATCGCGTTGGAGGAGGCTACACCTTC,CASIINRVGGGYTF